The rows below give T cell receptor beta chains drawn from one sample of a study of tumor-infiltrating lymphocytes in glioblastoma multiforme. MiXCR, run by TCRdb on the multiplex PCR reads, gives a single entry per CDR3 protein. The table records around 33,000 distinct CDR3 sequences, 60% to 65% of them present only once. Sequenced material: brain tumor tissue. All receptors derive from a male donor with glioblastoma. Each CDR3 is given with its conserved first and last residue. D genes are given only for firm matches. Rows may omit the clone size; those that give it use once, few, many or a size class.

cdr3_nt: TGCAGTGCTAGCCCCGGGGAACTAATGGGTAACTATGAGCAGTTCTTC; cdr3_aa: CSASPGELMGNYEQFF; v_call: TRBV20-1; clone_size: medium-sized; j_call: TRBJ2-1; d_call: -
cdr3_nt: TGTGCCATCAGCGCACCGGGACAGAAAGCCTACGAGCAGTACTTC; cdr3_aa: CAISAPGQKAYEQYF; v_call: TRBV10-3; clone_size: -; j_call: TRBJ2-7; d_call: TRBD1
cdr3_nt: TGTGCCAGCAGCTTAGCGGGCAGCGGCGAGCAGTACTTC; cdr3_aa: CASSLAGSGEQYF; v_call: TRBV7-9; clone_size: many; j_call: TRBJ2-7; d_call: -
cdr3_nt: TGTGCCATCGGCGGGGGCGGGAGTAGCTCAGATACGCAGTATTTT; cdr3_aa: CAIGGGGSSSDTQYF; v_call: TRBV6-5; clone_size: few; j_call: TRBJ2-3; d_call: -
cdr3_nt: TGTGCCAGCAGTGAAGGGCTACATGGGAACACCGAAGCTTTCTTT; cdr3_aa: CASSEGLHGNTEAFF; v_call: TRBV6-1; clone_size: -; j_call: TRBJ1-1; d_call: -
cdr3_nt: TGTGTCAGCAGTCCTAAGGGCGGGAGGTCGAATGAGCAGTTCTTC; cdr3_aa: CVSSPKGGRSNEQFF; v_call: TRBV12-3/TRBV12-4; clone_size: -; j_call: TRBJ2-1; d_call: TRBD2
cdr3_nt: TGCGGCGTTGGGGGGACCGGGGAGCTGTTTTTT; cdr3_aa: CGVGGTGELFF; v_call: TRBV29-1; clone_size: -; j_call: TRBJ2-2; d_call: -
cdr3_nt: TGTGCCAGTAGTTACCGGGGGGTAGGCGAGCAGTACTTC; cdr3_aa: CASSYRGVGEQYF; v_call: TRBV6-6; clone_size: -; j_call: TRBJ2-7; d_call: TRBD2
cdr3_nt: TGCGGTGCTTTTCAGAGGTGCACAGATACGCAGTGTTTT; cdr3_aa: CGAFQRCTDTQCF; v_call: TRBV20-1; clone_size: -; j_call: TRBJ2-3; d_call: -
cdr3_nt: TGCAGTGCTAACGCAGGGGAATGGCAGCCCCAGCATTTT; cdr3_aa: CSANAGEWQPQHF; v_call: TRBV20-1; clone_size: -; j_call: TRBJ1-5; d_call: -
cdr3_nt: TGCGCCAGCAGACCCTTGGCGGCAGGGGATCAGCGCCATCATTTT; cdr3_aa: CASRPLAAGDQRHHF; v_call: TRBV10-2; clone_size: -; j_call: TRBJ1-5; d_call: -
cdr3_nt: TGTGCCAGCAGTTTACTTTCAGGGAACACCGGGGAGCTGTTTTTT; cdr3_aa: CASSLLSGNTGELFF; v_call: TRBV12-3/TRBV12-4; clone_size: many; j_call: TRBJ2-2; d_call: -
cdr3_nt: TGTGTCAGCAGTGACTCGGTCAGGAGACAGCCCCAGCATTTT; cdr3_aa: CVSSDSVRRQPQHF; v_call: TRBV6-4; clone_size: once; j_call: TRBJ1-5; d_call: -
cdr3_nt: TGTGCCAGCAGCCCCAGACCCACAGAAACGCAGTATTTT; cdr3_aa: CASSPRPTETQYF; v_call: TRBV5-5; clone_size: -; j_call: TRBJ2-3; d_call: -
cdr3_nt: TGTGCCAGTAGTTTCCGACTAGCGGCTAGCTCCTACAATGCGCAGTTCTTC; cdr3_aa: CASSFRLAASSYNAQFF; v_call: TRBV19; clone_size: -; j_call: TRBJ2-1; d_call: TRBD2
cdr3_nt: TGTGCCAACAGCACCATCTTTCTAGATGAGCAGTTCTTC; cdr3_aa: CANSTIFLDEQFF; v_call: TRBV5-6; clone_size: -; j_call: TRBJ2-1; d_call: -
cdr3_nt: TGTGCCAGCAGCCAAGATCCGGCAAGTTCTAGCACAGATACGCAGTATTTT; cdr3_aa: CASSQDPASSSTDTQYF; v_call: TRBV14; clone_size: many; j_call: TRBJ2-3; d_call: -
cdr3_nt: TGCACCAGCAGCTTGGGCGGAGGTTACAATGAGCAGTTCTTC; cdr3_aa: CTSSLGGGYNEQFF; v_call: TRBV5-1; clone_size: -; j_call: TRBJ2-1; d_call: -
cdr3_nt: TGTGTCATCAGTGTGGAGGAGGCGCAAGAGACCCAGTACTTC; cdr3_aa: CVISVEEAQETQYF; v_call: TRBV10-3; clone_size: once; j_call: TRBJ2-5; d_call: -
cdr3_nt: TGTGCCAGCCAAAGGGGGGAACTCTACAATGAGCAGTTCTTC; cdr3_aa: CASQRGELYNEQFF; v_call: TRBV6-6; clone_size: -; j_call: TRBJ2-1; d_call: -
cdr3_nt: TGTGCCAGCAGCTTGTACTCTGGGGGCACAGATACGCAGTATTTT; cdr3_aa: CASSLYSGGTDTQYF; v_call: TRBV5-6; clone_size: many; j_call: TRBJ2-3; d_call: -
cdr3_nt: TGTGTCAGCAGTTTAGGGAAAATAAATCAGCCCCAGCATTTT; cdr3_aa: CVSSLGKINQPQHF; v_call: TRBV12-3/TRBV12-4; clone_size: -; j_call: TRBJ1-5; d_call: -
cdr3_nt: TGCGCCAGCTCGGAGGTCGGGGGCGATGAGCAGTCCTTC; cdr3_aa: CASSEVGGDEQSF; v_call: TRBV5-1; clone_size: -; j_call: TRBJ2-1; d_call: -
cdr3_nt: TGCAGTACCAACTACTACGAGCAGTACTTC; cdr3_aa: CSTNYYEQYF; v_call: TRBV20-1; clone_size: -; j_call: TRBJ2-7; d_call: -
cdr3_nt: TGTGCCAGCAGTTTAGGTCGGGAAGGAGCCTACAGTGAGCAGTTCTTC; cdr3_aa: CASSLGREGAYSEQFF; v_call: TRBV28; clone_size: -; j_call: TRBJ2-1; d_call: -
cdr3_nt: TGTGCCAGCAGTTCCCCAACTAGCGGGAGCGCAGATACGCAGTATTTT; cdr3_aa: CASSSPTSGSADTQYF; v_call: TRBV6-6; clone_size: many; j_call: TRBJ2-3; d_call: TRBD2
cdr3_nt: TGTGCCAGCAGCCAACTAGCGGGGGACACCGAGGAGCTGTTTTTT; cdr3_aa: CASSQLAGDTEELFF; v_call: TRBV4-2; clone_size: -; j_call: TRBJ2-2; d_call: TRBD2
cdr3_nt: TGCAGCGATGAAGGGGCGGGAAATCAGCCGTCCCTCGAGCAGTACTTC; cdr3_aa: CSDEGAGNQPSLEQYF; v_call: TRBV29-1; clone_size: -; j_call: TRBJ2-7; d_call: -
cdr3_nt: TGTGCCAGCACCCTAGGCCCGAGGGGTGGCCCAGATACGCAGTATTTT; cdr3_aa: CASTLGPRGGPDTQYF; v_call: TRBV7-2; clone_size: -; j_call: TRBJ2-3; d_call: -
cdr3_nt: TGTGCCAGCAGCATGGGACCCCAGGGAGGAAACACCATATATTTT; cdr3_aa: CASSMGPQGGNTIYF; v_call: TRBV7-2; clone_size: -; j_call: TRBJ1-3; d_call: -
cdr3_nt: TGTAGCGCCGTACCGGGACAGGGCTATGGCTACACCTTC; cdr3_aa: CSAVPGQGYGYTF; v_call: TRBV29-1; clone_size: few; j_call: TRBJ1-2; d_call: TRBD1
cdr3_nt: TGCAGTGCTAAAAGGGCAGGGGGCAGCTATGGTTACACCTTC; cdr3_aa: CSAKRAGGSYGYTF; v_call: TRBV20-1; clone_size: -; j_call: TRBJ1-2; d_call: TRBD1
cdr3_nt: TGTGCCAGCAGTTTTGATCCCGGGGGGTTGGGGGGCTACACCTTC; cdr3_aa: CASSFDPGGLGGYTF; v_call: TRBV12-3/TRBV12-4; clone_size: many; j_call: TRBJ1-2; d_call: -
cdr3_nt: TGTGCCAGCAGCTTAGCTCGAGGGACGCATGAGCAGTTCTTC; cdr3_aa: CASSLARGTHEQFF; v_call: TRBV11-2; clone_size: few; j_call: TRBJ2-1; d_call: -
cdr3_nt: TGTGCCAGCAGTGGATGGGCAGGGGGGTCGGATGAGCAGTTCTTC; cdr3_aa: CASSGWAGGSDEQFF; v_call: TRBV6-6; clone_size: many; j_call: TRBJ2-1; d_call: -
cdr3_nt: TGCAGCGTTGTCCCAGAGGGGTCCCACGAGCAGTACTTC; cdr3_aa: CSVVPEGSHEQYF; v_call: TRBV29-1; clone_size: -; j_call: TRBJ2-7; d_call: -
cdr3_nt: TGTGCCAGCAGACAGGGGCTGAGCACAGATACGCAGTATTTT; cdr3_aa: CASRQGLSTDTQYF; v_call: TRBV12-3/TRBV12-4; clone_size: many; j_call: TRBJ2-3; d_call: TRBD1
cdr3_nt: TGCAGTTCGAGTCAGGGCGGAAGTATCGCAGATACGCAGTATTTT; cdr3_aa: CSSSQGGSIADTQYF; v_call: TRBV20-1; clone_size: once; j_call: TRBJ2-3; d_call: -
cdr3_nt: TGTGCCAGCAGATTAAGGACTAACTCGAACACCGGGGAGCTGTTTTTT; cdr3_aa: CASRLRTNSNTGELFF; v_call: TRBV11-3; clone_size: -; j_call: TRBJ2-2; d_call: -
cdr3_nt: TGTGCCAGCAGCCCCAGGGCAGGGGGCGGTAAGCAGTTCTTC; cdr3_aa: CASSPRAGGGKQFF; v_call: TRBV7-9; clone_size: -; j_call: TRBJ2-1; d_call: TRBD1
cdr3_nt: TGTGCCAGCAGCCGTGGGCAGGGTTACGAGCAGTACTTC; cdr3_aa: CASSRGQGYEQYF; v_call: TRBV7-8; clone_size: -; j_call: TRBJ2-7; d_call: -
cdr3_nt: TGTGCCAGCAGCCAAGATGAGGCTAGCGAGAGCGGTGAGCAGTTCTTC; cdr3_aa: CASSQDEASESGEQFF; v_call: TRBV4-2; clone_size: many; j_call: TRBJ2-1; d_call: -
cdr3_nt: TGTGCCATCAGGACTAGCGGGAGCTACAATGAGCAGTTCTTC; cdr3_aa: CAIRTSGSYNEQFF; v_call: TRBV10-3; clone_size: many; j_call: TRBJ2-1; d_call: TRBD2
cdr3_nt: TGTGCCAGCAGAACCAGACTACTGGGAGGCAAAAGGCGAGATACGCAGTATTTT; cdr3_aa: CASRTRLLGGKRRDTQYF; v_call: TRBV12-3/TRBV12-4; clone_size: -; j_call: TRBJ2-3; d_call: -
cdr3_nt: TGTAACCAGGGACAGGGGCTCAAAGAGACCCAGTACTTC; cdr3_aa: CNQGQGLKETQYF; v_call: TRBV6-1; clone_size: -; j_call: TRBJ2-5; d_call: TRBD1
cdr3_nt: TGTGCCAGTAGTTTAGCTCGTCCTCAAACAGGGCCCCACGGTCAGTTCTTC; cdr3_aa: CASSLARPQTGPHGQFF; v_call: TRBV12-3/TRBV12-4; clone_size: -; j_call: TRBJ2-1; d_call: -
cdr3_nt: TGTGCCAGCAGTTTAAACAGGATGAACACTGAAGCTTTCTTT; cdr3_aa: CASSLNRMNTEAFF; v_call: TRBV28; clone_size: many; j_call: TRBJ1-1; d_call: -
cdr3_nt: TGCAGTGCTATAGTGTACGCACCTAATGAAAAACTGTTTTTT; cdr3_aa: CSAIVYAPNEKLFF; v_call: TRBV20-1; clone_size: -; j_call: TRBJ1-4; d_call: -
cdr3_nt: TGTGCCAGCTCATCCGCTGGCACCGGGGAGCTGTTTTTT; cdr3_aa: CASSSAGTGELFF; v_call: TRBV6-5; clone_size: -; j_call: TRBJ2-2; d_call: -
cdr3_nt: TGCGCCAACACAAAGCAGGGCTACACCGACACAGATACGCAGTATTTT; cdr3_aa: CANTKQGYTDTDTQYF; v_call: TRBV6-1; clone_size: -; j_call: TRBJ2-3; d_call: -
cdr3_nt: TGTGCCAGCAAAGGGGGGGGAGAGACCCAGTACTTC; cdr3_aa: CASKGGGETQYF; v_call: TRBV2; clone_size: -; j_call: TRBJ2-5; d_call: -
cdr3_nt: TGCAGTGCTAGAGATAGCGCGAGCACAGATACGCAGTATTTT; cdr3_aa: CSARDSASTDTQYF; v_call: TRBV20-1; clone_size: many; j_call: TRBJ2-3; d_call: -
cdr3_nt: TGTGCCAGCAGTTACCTCTTGCCGGGCTATGGAAACACCATATATTTT; cdr3_aa: CASSYLLPGYGNTIYF; v_call: TRBV6-6; clone_size: many; j_call: TRBJ1-3; d_call: -
cdr3_nt: TGCGCCAGCAGCTTACCACGAGCGGGAGGTGGAGATACGCAGTATTTT; cdr3_aa: CASSLPRAGGGDTQYF; v_call: TRBV5-1; clone_size: -; j_call: TRBJ2-3; d_call: TRBD2
cdr3_nt: TGTGCCAGCTGCCGACAGGGACTAGCGGGAGGCACAGATACGCAGTATTTT; cdr3_aa: CASCRQGLAGGTDTQYF; v_call: TRBV6-2/TRBV6-3; clone_size: many; j_call: TRBJ2-3; d_call: TRBD2
cdr3_nt: TGCAGCGTGAATGGGGCTAGCGGATTCTACGAGCAGTACTTC; cdr3_aa: CSVNGASGFYEQYF; v_call: TRBV29-1; clone_size: medium-sized; j_call: TRBJ2-7; d_call: TRBD2
cdr3_nt: TGTGCCAGCAGTGAATCGGGGGACACCGGGGAGCTGTTTTTT; cdr3_aa: CASSESGDTGELFF; v_call: TRBV25-1; clone_size: -; j_call: TRBJ2-2; d_call: -